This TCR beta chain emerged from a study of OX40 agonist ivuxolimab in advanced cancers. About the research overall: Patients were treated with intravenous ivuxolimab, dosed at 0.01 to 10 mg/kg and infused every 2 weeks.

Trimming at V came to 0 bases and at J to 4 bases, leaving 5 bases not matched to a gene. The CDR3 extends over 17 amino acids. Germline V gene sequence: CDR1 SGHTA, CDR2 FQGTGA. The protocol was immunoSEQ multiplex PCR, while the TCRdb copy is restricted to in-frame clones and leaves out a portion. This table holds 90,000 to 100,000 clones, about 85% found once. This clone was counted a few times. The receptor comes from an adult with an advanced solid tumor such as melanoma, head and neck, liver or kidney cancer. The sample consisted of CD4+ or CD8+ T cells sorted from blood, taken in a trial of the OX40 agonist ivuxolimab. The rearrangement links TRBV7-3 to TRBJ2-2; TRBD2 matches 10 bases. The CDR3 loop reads CASSLTSRLAGTGELFF. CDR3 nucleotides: TGTGCCAGCAGCTTAACGTCCCGACTAGCGGGCACCGGGGAGCTGTTTTTT.